Listed below are T cell receptor beta chains from one sample, sequenced in a study of blood T cell repertoires in COVID-19. This table comes from immunoSEQ multiplex PCR, and its TCRdb copy is limited to in-frame clones, with some not included. The sample contains around 260,000 clones, approximately 80% of which appear only once. The sample consisted of peripheral blood. The receptors here all came from a man between 60 and 70 years old with acute or convalescent COVID-19. Each CDR3 is given with its conserved first and last residue. Each record gives: clone size, D gene, V gene, J gene, CDR3 protein, CDR3 DNA. The D gene is left open where the match is weak. Clone sizes are given selectively: once, few, many, or a class where the clone is expanded.

.	TRBD2	TRBV14	TRBJ2-3	CASSHGTSGTDTQYF	TGTGCCAGCAGCCACGGGACTAGCGGCACAGATACGCAGTATTTT
.	TRBD1	TRBV15	TRBJ2-6	CATSRAGTGAGANVLTF	TGTGCCACCAGCAGAGCTGGGACAGGAGCTGGGGCCAACGTCCTGACTTTC
.	TRBD1	TRBV30	TRBJ2-1	CAWSARDRDFNEQFF	TGTGCCTGGAGCGCCCGGGACAGGGACTTCAATGAGCAGTTCTTC
many	TRBD1	TRBV29-1	TRBJ1-2	CSDHEGLTGNYGYTF	TGCAGCGACCACGAGGGTCTGACAGGGAACTATGGCTACACCTTC
.	TRBD2	TRBV7-2	TRBJ2-2	CASSLARLAGGVNTGELFF	TGTGCCAGCAGCTTAGCCCGACTAGCGGGAGGTGTGAACACCGGGGAGCTGTTTTTT
.	.	TRBV3-1/TRBV3-2	TRBJ2-2	CASSQELAGELFF	TGTGCCAGCAGCCAAGAGCTAGCCGGGGAGCTGTTTTTT
once	TRBD1	TRBV27	TRBJ2-7	CASSLRGQGNEQYF	TGTGCCAGCAGTTTAAGGGGACAGGGTAACGAGCAGTACTTC
.	.	TRBV7-6	TRBJ1-3	CASSPKLSSGNTIYF	TGTGCCAGCAGCCCAAAGCTGAGCTCTGGAAACACCATATATTTT
.	.	TRBV11-1	TRBJ1-1	CASSSERGAVNTEAFF	TGTGCCAGCAGCTCCGAGCGGGGGGCGGTGAACACTGAAGCTTTCTTT
.	.	TRBV6-5	TRBJ2-7	CASSYLGTPAYEQYF	TGTGCCAGCAGTTACCTCGGGACACCTGCCTACGAGCAGTACTTC
.	.	TRBV18	TRBJ1-2	CASSPIGRGYGYTF	TGTGCCAGCTCACCAATTGGCAGGGGCTATGGCTACACCTTC
.	.	TRBV19	TRBJ2-5	CASSMAWVGETQYF	TGTGCCAGTAGTATGGCTTGGGTCGGGGAGACCCAGTACTTC
many	.	TRBV30	TRBJ1-6	CACKGFNSPLHF	TGTGCCTGCAAGGGGTTTAATTCACCCCTCCACTTT
.	TRBD1	TRBV6-5	TRBJ1-2	CASSKGTVTRNGYTF	TGTGCCAGCAGTAAGGGGACAGTAACACGAAATGGCTACACCTTC
.	TRBD2	TRBV14	TRBJ2-1	CASSQDPSGGAYNEQFF	TGTGCCAGCAGCCAAGATCCTAGCGGGGGGGCCTACAATGAGCAGTTCTTC
.	.	TRBV12-5	TRBJ2-7	CASGSWGALPYEQYF	TGTGCTAGTGGTTCTTGGGGCGCCCTACCCTACGAGCAGTACTTC
few	TRBD1	TRBV10-3	TRBJ2-7	CAISEAQGRGTSYEQYF	TGTGCCATCAGTGAGGCCCAAGGCAGGGGGACATCCTACGAGCAGTACTTC
.	TRBD2	TRBV18	TRBJ2-1	CASSPLTSGKNNEQFF	TGTGCCAGCTCACCGTTGACTAGCGGGAAAAACAATGAGCAGTTCTTC